Detailed here is one T cell receptor beta chain. Its antigen is still unknown. No base quality information exists; no much larger clone differs at one position. In the prospective study, participants were 18 to 89 years old, resided in 25 or so geographic areas of the United States, and were enrolled through a virtual design. Cohort assignment in the prospective study relied on participant-reported clinical history from a screening survey and a study questionnaire. Recovered participants in ImmuneRACE Cohort 3 were defined by two consecutive negative NP/OP PCR tests, clearance by a healthcare professional, or resolution of symptoms. Each participant in the prospective study had whole blood, serum and a nasopharyngeal or oropharyngeal swab collected by mobile phlebotomists. Over a roughly two-month period, participants in the prospective study had the option of providing additional blood draws and questionnaires. Before DNA extraction, prospective study blood samples were shipped either frozen or at room temperature.

The data were obtained in a study of blood T cell repertoires in COVID-19 (dated by TCRdb to 2020 to 2021). For the wider study: The collaborator samples originated in the United States, Italy and Spain and spanned the acute and convalescent phases of COVID-19. The prospective study material was composed of cDNA or gDNA derived from T cells, B-cell-depleted T cells, or PBMCs. The dataset comprised deeply sampled blood TCRbeta repertoires from subjects exposed to, actively infected with, or recovered from COVID-19. The repertoires were made available in a free public database intended to serve as a resource for research on the immune response to SARS-CoV-2. Samples were obtained from the ongoing ImmuneRACE study (first 160 participants) and from 1,000 to 1,500 subjects provided by 6 global collaborators. Sample metadata almost always included a de-identified subject ID, COVID-19 status, age in years and sex. Where available, HLA class I and class II types were taken from metadata supplied by the sample provider and were not determined by assay-based typing. The study at large found these results: The amount of clinical and demographic metadata varied by source and participant and was provided uncurated.

Relative to germline, V is 4 bases shorter and J is 2 bases shorter, with 12 bases between their ends. Counted from cysteine to phenylalanine, this CDR3 has 14 amino acids. The kept DNA is CDR3 alone, 42 bases in frame from the first base. CDR1 is given as SGHKS and CDR2 as YYEKEE, both from the germline V gene (reference sequence). The immunoSEQ Assay, a bias-controlled multiplex PCR, was used to amplify TCRbeta CDR3 regions from genomic DNA. In the paper's pipeline: Within the assay, amplification of reference gene primers was used to estimate how many nucleated cells each sample contained. To quantify the absolute abundance of each unique TCRbeta CDR3 rearrangement, sequence reads were collapsed and filtered. Productive Simpson clonality was computed per sample as the square root of Simpson's diversity index over productive rearrangements. TCRdb took this table from immuneACCESS and kept in-frame rearrangements with V and J called. Such tables lack part of the clones; where checked against another copy, unresolved V genes explain under half of the gap, and the rest is unexplained. The DNA was the basis for D and trimming; V, J and clone size are from that table. For this sample the table gives 350,000 to 400,000 clones, of which more than 75% were detected only once. The leading ten clones occupy about 1.1% of the sample.

The specimen was PBMCs or T cells enriched from blood (not recorded which). The TCR was taken from a young woman who had recovered from COVID-19. The sequence is built from TRBV5-5 and TRBJ1-2; the D segment cannot be called with confidence. The CDR3 protein is CASSEATGNYGYTF. The DNA is TGTGCCAGCAGCGAAGCGACGGGGAACTATGGCTACACCTTC.